This is a list of T cell receptor beta chains from one sample in a study of T cells in Graves' hyperthyroidism and ophthalmopathy. Each CDR3 protein is one row after TCRdb ran MiXCR on the multiplex PCR reads. The repertoire holds under 450,000 distinct CDR3 sequences, with around an eighth as singletons. The sample comprised blood. The receptors originated from a man aged 25 to 45 with Graves' hyperthyroidism that later progressed to Graves' ophthalmopathy. Both conserved end residues are part of each CDR3. The order of the fields is clone size, D gene, J gene, V gene, CDR3 protein, CDR3 DNA. A D gene is named only where the DNA matches it firmly. Some rows mark clone size as missing; the rest say once, few, many or name a class of expanded clone.

clone_size: -; d_call: TRBD2; j_call: TRBJ2-3; v_call: TRBV6-2/TRBV6-3; cdr3_aa: CASSYSTLAGVITDTQYF; cdr3_nt: TGTGCCAGCAGTTACTCGACTCTAGCGGGGGTCATCACAGATACGCAGTATTTT
clone_size: -; d_call: TRBD1; j_call: TRBJ2-7; v_call: TRBV20-1; cdr3_aa: CSARDATGGGGHPYEQYF; cdr3_nt: TGCAGTGCTAGAGACGCTACAGGGGGCGGCGGACACCCCTACGAGCAGTACTTC
clone_size: many; d_call: -; j_call: TRBJ1-1; v_call: TRBV12-3/TRBV12-4; cdr3_aa: CASRGGTQNTEAFF; cdr3_nt: TGTGCCAGCAGGGGGGGTACACAGAACACTGAAGCTTTCTTT
clone_size: few; d_call: -; j_call: TRBJ2-7; v_call: TRBV2; cdr3_aa: CASSEARDWKYEQYF; cdr3_nt: TGTGCCAGCAGTGAAGCGCGGGACTGGAAGTACGAGCAGTACTTC
clone_size: many; d_call: TRBD2; j_call: TRBJ2-3; v_call: TRBV24-1; cdr3_aa: CATSDLGQRGYGTDTQYF; cdr3_nt: TGTGCCACCAGTGATTTGGGCCAGCGGGGATATGGCACAGATACGCAGTATTTT
clone_size: -; d_call: -; j_call: TRBJ2-3; v_call: TRBV9; cdr3_aa: CASSVASRSTDTQYF; cdr3_nt: TGTGCCAGCAGCGTAGCTTCGCGTAGCACAGATACGCAGTATTTT
clone_size: -; d_call: -; j_call: TRBJ2-7; v_call: TRBV27; cdr3_aa: CASSLGRKSYEQYF; cdr3_nt: TGTGCCAGCAGTTTAGGTAGGAAGTCCTACGAGCAGTACTTC
clone_size: -; d_call: TRBD1; j_call: TRBJ1-2; v_call: TRBV19; cdr3_aa: CASNPGQGARGYTF; cdr3_nt: TGTGCCAGTAATCCGGGACAGGGGGCACGTGGCTACACCTTC
clone_size: many; d_call: -; j_call: TRBJ1-6; v_call: TRBV30; cdr3_aa: CAWSLYPGLSSPLHF; cdr3_nt: TGTGCCTGGAGTTTGTACCCAGGATTAAGTTCACCCCTCCACTTT
clone_size: few; d_call: TRBD2; j_call: TRBJ2-3; v_call: TRBV12-3/TRBV12-4; cdr3_aa: CASSLGSGGADTQYF; cdr3_nt: TGTGCCAGCAGTTTGGGTAGCGGGGGAGCGGATACGCAGTATTTT
clone_size: many; d_call: TRBD2; j_call: TRBJ2-7; v_call: TRBV28; cdr3_aa: CASVSGGTTYEQYF; cdr3_nt: TGTGCCAGTGTAAGCGGAGGGACTACCTACGAGCAGTACTTC
clone_size: few; d_call: TRBD2; j_call: TRBJ2-3; v_call: TRBV11-2; cdr3_aa: CASSLSLSAGGRLVTQYF; cdr3_nt: TGTGCCAGCAGCTTGTCCCTGTCAGCGGGGGGGCGGTTGGTTACGCAGTATTTT
clone_size: few; d_call: -; j_call: TRBJ1-6; v_call: TRBV28; cdr3_aa: CASTISKRGASPLHF; cdr3_nt: TGTGCCAGCACCATATCCAAAAGGGGGGCTTCACCCCTCCACTTT
clone_size: many; d_call: TRBD2; j_call: TRBJ2-3; v_call: TRBV28; cdr3_aa: CASSLVAPGGTQYF; cdr3_nt: TGTGCCAGCAGTTTGGTAGCGCCGGGGGGAACGCAGTATTTT
clone_size: many; d_call: -; j_call: TRBJ1-1; v_call: TRBV20-1; cdr3_aa: CSAGGLNPPNTEAFF; cdr3_nt: TGCAGTGCTGGGGGTCTAAATCCCCCGAACACTGAAGCTTTCTTT
clone_size: once; d_call: -; j_call: TRBJ2-7; v_call: TRBV29-1; cdr3_aa: CSAGGGTAPYEQHF; cdr3_nt: TGCAGCGCCGGCGGTGGGACGGCTCCCTACGAGCAGCACTTC
clone_size: many; d_call: -; j_call: TRBJ2-5; v_call: TRBV20-1; cdr3_aa: CSARAGEAAGLETQYF; cdr3_nt: TGCAGTGCTAGAGCCGGAGAGGCTGCAGGGCTAGAGACCCAGTACTTC
clone_size: few; d_call: -; j_call: TRBJ2-7; v_call: TRBV4-1; cdr3_aa: CASSRVQISYEQYF; cdr3_nt: TGCGCCAGCAGCCGCGTACAGATCTCCTACGAGCAGTACTTC
clone_size: -; d_call: TRBD2; j_call: TRBJ2-3; v_call: TRBV19; cdr3_aa: CASSIFGGADTQYF; cdr3_nt: TGTGCCAGTAGTATTTTCGGGGGGGCAGATACGCAGTATTTT
clone_size: once; d_call: -; j_call: TRBJ2-7; v_call: TRBV15; cdr3_aa: CATSTIVGRSSYEQYF; cdr3_nt: TGTGCCACCAGCACAATTGTTGGGCGGAGCTCCTACGAGCAGTACTTC
clone_size: many; d_call: -; j_call: TRBJ2-5; v_call: TRBV15; cdr3_aa: CATSRAPGEAQYF; cdr3_nt: TGTGCCACCAGCAGAGCCCCCGGAGAGGCCCAGTACTTC
clone_size: -; d_call: TRBD1; j_call: TRBJ2-4; v_call: TRBV28; cdr3_aa: CASSSQGAYIQYF; cdr3_nt: TGTGCCAGCAGTTCCCAGGGGGCATACATTCAGTACTTC
clone_size: many; d_call: -; j_call: TRBJ1-1; v_call: TRBV11-2; cdr3_aa: CASKWVLNTEAFF; cdr3_nt: TGTGCCAGCAAGTGGGTGCTGAACACTGAAGCTTTCTTT
clone_size: many; d_call: -; j_call: TRBJ2-5; v_call: TRBV24-1; cdr3_aa: CATSELDRQETQYF; cdr3_nt: TGTGCCACCAGTGAACTGGACCGACAAGAGACCCAGTACTTC
clone_size: many; d_call: -; j_call: TRBJ1-1; v_call: TRBV12-3/TRBV12-4; cdr3_aa: CASSYTRGAWGTEAFF; cdr3_nt: TGTGCCAGCAGTTATACCAGGGGCGCCTGGGGCACTGAAGCTTTCTTT
clone_size: -; d_call: -; j_call: TRBJ2-3; v_call: TRBV27; cdr3_aa: CASSLNVDLRDTQYF; cdr3_nt: TGTGCCAGCAGTTTAAATGTGGACCTGAGGGATACGCAGTATTTT
clone_size: many; d_call: -; j_call: TRBJ2-3; v_call: TRBV11-1; cdr3_aa: CASSFWSGPTDTQYF; cdr3_nt: TGTGCCAGCAGCTTTTGGTCAGGTCCCACAGATACGCAGTATTTT
clone_size: many; d_call: -; j_call: TRBJ1-1; v_call: TRBV28; cdr3_aa: CASGDTEAFF; cdr3_nt: TGTGCCAGCGGAGACACTGAAGCTTTCTTT
clone_size: many; d_call: -; j_call: TRBJ1-1; v_call: TRBV7-8; cdr3_aa: CASSFGRTTEAFF; cdr3_nt: TGTGCCAGCAGCTTCGGGAGGACCACTGAAGCTTTCTTT
clone_size: many; d_call: -; j_call: TRBJ1-1; v_call: TRBV4-1; cdr3_aa: CASSPERRNEAFF; cdr3_nt: TGCGCCAGCAGTCCAGAGCGAAGGAATGAAGCTTTCTTT
clone_size: -; d_call: -; j_call: TRBJ2-3; v_call: TRBV20-1; cdr3_aa: CSARSSSYQDTQYF; cdr3_nt: TGCAGTGCTAGATCCAGTTCTTATCAGGATACGCAGTATTTT
clone_size: -; d_call: TRBD1; j_call: TRBJ1-5; v_call: TRBV6-1; cdr3_aa: CASSDSGTGTYQPQHF; cdr3_nt: TGTGCCAGCAGTGATTCGGGGACAGGGACGTATCAGCCCCAGCATTTT
clone_size: -; d_call: TRBD2; j_call: TRBJ2-5; v_call: TRBV4-1; cdr3_aa: CASSHVWTSGEETQYF; cdr3_nt: TGCGCCAGCAGCCATGTATGGACTAGCGGGGAAGAGACCCAGTACTTC
clone_size: many; d_call: -; j_call: TRBJ1-6; v_call: TRBV12-3/TRBV12-4; cdr3_aa: CASSFFRHRNSPLHF; cdr3_nt: TGTGCCAGCAGTTTTTTTCGACATAGGAATTCACCCCTCCACTTT
clone_size: many; d_call: TRBD1; j_call: TRBJ2-3; v_call: TRBV20-1; cdr3_aa: CSASRARDRGVTDTQYF; cdr3_nt: TGCAGTGCTAGCCGGGCCCGGGACAGGGGCGTCACAGATACGCAGTATTTT